This is a list of T cell receptor beta chains from one sample in a study of blood T cell repertoires in COVID-19. Sequencing was performed with immunoSEQ multiplex PCR; in TCRdb, only in-frame clones are kept and a portion is missing. Found here are 150,000 or so clones, 65% to 90% of them singletons; the top ten hold 6.5% to 8.5%. The sequencing sample was made of peripheral blood. The receptors here all came from a woman between 40 and 55 years old with COVID-19, enrolled during active disease. Each CDR3 is given with its conserved first and last residue. A D gene is named only where the DNA matches it firmly. The size entry is marked missing in some rows and otherwise reads once, few, many or a size class.

size | J | V | D | CDR3 | DNA
. | TRBJ2-1 | TRBV24-1 | . | CATSGVSTGTYENEQFF | TGTGCCACCAGTGGGGTCTCGACGGGGACATATGAAAATGAGCAGTTCTTC
. | TRBJ1-1 | TRBV19 | . | CATLQGINTEAFF | TGTGCCACCTTACAGGGTATTAACACTGAAGCTTTCTTT
. | TRBJ1-3 | TRBV6-5 | . | CASTLRGGSGNTIYF | TGTGCCAGCACCCTCAGGGGTGGTTCTGGAAACACCATATATTTT
. | TRBJ2-7 | TRBV7-2 | . | CASSGLESSGSYEQYF | TGTGCCAGCAGCGGACTGGAGAGTAGCGGATCATACGAGCAGTACTTC
. | TRBJ1-1 | TRBV11-2 | TRBD1 | CASSSGTVAFF | TGTGCCAGCAGCTCCGGGACAGTAGCTTTCTTT
. | TRBJ1-6 | TRBV3-1/TRBV3-2 | . | CASSQVGQTNSPLHF | TGTGCCAGCAGCCAAGTTGGACAGACGAATTCACCCCTCCACTTT
. | TRBJ2-1 | TRBV7-8 | . | CASSSVRNEQFF | TGTGCCAGCAGCTCCGTCCGGAATGAGCAGTTCTTC
. | TRBJ2-3 | TRBV3-1/TRBV3-2 | . | CASSDRGVRDTQYF | TGTGCCAGCAGCGACCGAGGCGTCCGGGATACGCAGTATTTT
. | TRBJ2-7 | TRBV7-9 | TRBD1 | CASSPGTGGGSYEQYF | TGTGCCAGCAGCCCAGGGACAGGGGGCGGTTCGTACGAGCAGTACTTC
many | TRBJ1-6 | TRBV3-1/TRBV3-2 | . | CASSELRSYNSPLHF | TGTGCCAGCAGCGAGCTCCGCTCCTATAATTCACCCCTCCACTTT
. | TRBJ1-6 | TRBV2 | . | CASKSQGHYNSPLHF | TGTGCCAGCAAGAGTCAAGGACACTATAATTCACCCCTCCACTTT
. | TRBJ1-1 | TRBV6-2/TRBV6-3 | . | CASSYSRLPNTEAFF | TGTGCCAGCAGTTATTCGAGGTTACCGAACACTGAAGCTTTCTTT
many | TRBJ2-3 | TRBV7-3 | TRBD2 | CASSKAGGLTDTQYF | TGTGCCAGCAGCAAAGCGGGGGGGTTAACAGATACGCAGTATTTT
. | TRBJ1-4 | TRBV7-2 | . | CASSSPGLSEKLFF | TGTGCCAGCAGCTCGCCCGGTCTGAGTGAAAAACTGTTTTTT